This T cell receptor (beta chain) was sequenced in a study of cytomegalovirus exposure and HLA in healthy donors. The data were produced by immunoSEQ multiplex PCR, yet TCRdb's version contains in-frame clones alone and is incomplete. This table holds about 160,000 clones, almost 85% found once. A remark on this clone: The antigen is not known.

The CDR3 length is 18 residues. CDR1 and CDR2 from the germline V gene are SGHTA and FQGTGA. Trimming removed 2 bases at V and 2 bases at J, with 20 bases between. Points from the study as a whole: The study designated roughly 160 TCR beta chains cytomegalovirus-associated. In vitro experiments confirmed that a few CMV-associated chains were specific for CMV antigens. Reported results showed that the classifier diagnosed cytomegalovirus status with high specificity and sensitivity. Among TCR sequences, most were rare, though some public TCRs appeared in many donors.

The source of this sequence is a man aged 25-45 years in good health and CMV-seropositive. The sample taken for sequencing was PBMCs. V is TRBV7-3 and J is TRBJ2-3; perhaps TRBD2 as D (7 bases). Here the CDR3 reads CASSLGGRGGLHTDTQYF. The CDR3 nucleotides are TGTGCCAGCAGCTTAGGAGGGCGCGGGGGCCTCCACACAGATACGCAGTATTTT. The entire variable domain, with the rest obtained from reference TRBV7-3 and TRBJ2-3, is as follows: GAGVSQTPSNKVTEKGKYVELRCDPISGHTALYWYRQSLGQGPEFLIYFQGTGAADDSGLPNDRFFAVRPEGSVSTLKIQRTERGDSAVYLCASSLGGRGGLHTDTQYFGPGTRLTVL.